This paragraph reports one TCR beta chain. The data were taken from a study of blood T cell repertoires in COVID-19. Study background: The United States, Italy and Spain provided the acute and convalescent COVID-19 samples.

Some clones are missing from TCRdb's copy, which holds only in-frame ones; the method was immunoSEQ multiplex PCR. The table has roughly 290,000 clones, approximately 88% seen once. Residents of approximately 25 US areas, aged roughly 18 to 89 years, made up the participants. Participants were placed into cohorts based on the clinical history they reported. What the recovered Cohort 3 donors had was two negative PCRs, clearance, or symptom resolution. Deletions cut 5 bases from V and 3 bases from J, with 8 bases between. The CDR3 loop spans 12 amino acids. CDR1 SGHTA and CDR2 FQGNSA come from the germline V gene.

The clonotype was recovered from a woman between 40 and 55 years old who had recovered from COVID-19. The sample taken for sequencing was PBMCs or T cells enriched from blood (not recorded which). The V call is TRBV7-2, the J call TRBJ2-7, with no clear D. Here the CDR3 DNA reads TGTGCCAGCAGCCTTATATTCTACGAGCAGTACTTC. Amino acids: CASSLIFYEQYF.